The 5 T cell receptor beta chains below were found in one sample sequenced in a study of tumor-infiltrating lymphocytes in primary liver carcinoma. Priming with a constant-region primer yielded TCR beta cDNA from roughly 500 ng total RNA. Each TCR beta library was derived from three nested multiplex PCR rounds that employed slightly modified ARM-PCR. It was with TRBV1-TRBV30 forward primers and a C-beta reverse primer that the first two PCR rounds were run, at roughly 11 cycles each. Using its own MiXCR run on the multiplex PCR reads, TCRdb lists one record per CDR3 protein. Here the sample spans around 330,000 distinct CDR3 sequences, around 50% being singletons. Unsorted whole blood yielded the blood RNA, and germline DNA was also extracted. The sequenced material came from peripheral blood. Receptors were obtained from a woman aged 25 to 39 with primary liver carcinoma and hepatitis B virus infection.

Details on this clonotype: A much bigger clone sits one base away, suggesting this may be a read error. The J gene is TRBJ2-1, the V gene TRBV4-2; no firm D call. CDR3 size: 16 residues. V lost 2 bases and J lost 0, with 11 bases in between. Germline values: CDR1 LGHNA, CDR2 YNFKEQ. CDR3 residues: CASSQNPGGSYNEQFF. The DNA for the CDR3 is TGTGCCAGCAGCCAAAATCCCGGCGGCTCCTACAATGAGCAGTTCTTC.

This sequence joins TRBV12-3 or TRBV12-4 and TRBJ2-1; 9 nucleotides align to TRBD2. The CDR3 loop spans 17 amino acids. V shed 6 bases, J shed 8 bases, and the junction held 17 bases outside the gene matches. The CDR3 region is CASRSGTSWLFLDEQFF. The CDR3 bases are TGTGCCAGCAGGAGCGGGACTAGCTGGTTATTTTTGGATGAGCAGTTCTTC.

This clonotype occurred many times. V and J are TRBV11-2 and TRBJ1-1; D gene ambiguous. The germline gives CDR1 SGHAT, CDR2 FQNNGV. The CDR3 consists of 13 residues. The V gene lost 1 base and the J gene lost 7 bases, with 10 bases spanning the gap. The CDR3 DNA reads as TGTGCCAGCAGCTTAGGATTACGGGGTGAAGCTTTCTTT. It codes for CASSLGLRGEAFF.

This clonotype occurred many times. The chain joins TRBV6-2 or TRBV6-3 to TRBJ1-5; D may be TRBD1 (5 bases). Germline V CDR1 and CDR2: MNHEY, SVGEGT. V lost 2 bases, J lost 3 bases, and 11 bases lay in between. This CDR3 contains 15 residues. The CDR3 nucleotides are TGTGCCAGCAGTTACCTGGGGACGTTCAATCAGCCCCAGCATTTT. Encoded protein: CASSYLGTFNQPQHF.

About this clonotype: Germline is not matched at one junction end, which may reflect a read error. The J gene is TRBJ1-6, the V gene TRBV7-2; weak D call: TRBD1 (5 bases). Germline V CDR1 and CDR2: SGHTA, FQGNSA. This CDR3 region has 15 residues. Here the CDR3 DNA reads TGTGCCAGCAGCTTGCTGGGACTCAATAATCCACCCCTCCACTTT. It codes for CASSLLGLNNPPLHF. Together with reference TRBV7-2 and TRBJ1-6, the CDR3 gives the full variable domain: GAGVSQSPSNKVTEKGKDVELRCDPISGHTALYWYRQSLGQGLEFLIYFQGNSAPDKSGLPSDRFSAERTGGSVSTLTIQRTQQEDSAVYLCASSLLGLNNPPLHFGNGTRLTVT.